This T cell receptor beta chain was sequenced for a study of T cells in Graves' hyperthyroidism and ophthalmopathy. Overall study: Peripheral blood draws took place at initial diagnosis, ahead of any treatment.

The study's findings and limits: A median about 6 months before onset, the model predicted ophthalmopathy. Blood also carried most thyroid clonotypes expanded above 0.001.

The length of the CDR3 is 18 residues. Germline-derived CDR1 and CDR2 are LGHNT and FRNRAP. J was trimmed by 6 bases and V by 0 bases; bases with no gene match: 9. Criteria for exclusion of patients were uncontrolled infection, other autoimmune disease, pregnancy or lactation. Regions amplified from RNA transcripts were the TCR beta CDR3 regions. First-round RT-PCR with HTBI primers amplified the TCR CDR3 region. TCRdb itself ran the multiplex PCR reads through MiXCR, one entry per CDR3 protein. This sample yields hundreds of thousands of distinct CDR3 sequences, of which about a fifth are seen a single time; 30% to 40% belongs to the top ten. Points on this clonotype: Antigen: not known.

This sequence originates from a man aged 25-45 years with Graves' ophthalmopathy. The chain is built from TRBV12-5 and TRBJ2-1; the match to TRBD2 covers 12 bases. Sequences were obtained from blood. CDR3 protein: CASGLVADGGLAGNEQFF. CDR3 nucleotide sequence: TGTGCTAGTGGTTTGGTAGCTGACGGGGGACTAGCGGGCAATGAGCAGTTCTTC.